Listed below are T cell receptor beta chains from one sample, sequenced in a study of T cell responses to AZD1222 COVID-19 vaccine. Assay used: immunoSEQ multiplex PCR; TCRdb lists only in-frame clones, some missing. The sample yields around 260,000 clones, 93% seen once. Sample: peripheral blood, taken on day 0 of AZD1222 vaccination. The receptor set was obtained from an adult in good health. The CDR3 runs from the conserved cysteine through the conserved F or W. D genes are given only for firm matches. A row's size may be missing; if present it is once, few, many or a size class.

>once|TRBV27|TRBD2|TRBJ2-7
TGTGCCAGCAGTCCAGGAATCCCGGGACTAGCGGGGGGAGGCTCCTACGAGCAGTACTTC
CASSPGIPGLAGGGSYEQYF
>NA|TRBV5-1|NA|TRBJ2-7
TGCGCCAGCTCTGTGGGAGCGAGCTCCTACGAGCAGTACTTC
CASSVGASSYEQYF
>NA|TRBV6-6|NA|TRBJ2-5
TGTGCCAGCAGTCCCGGGGCCAGACAAGAGACCCAGTACTTC
CASSPGARQETQYF
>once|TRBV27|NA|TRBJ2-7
TGTGCCAGCAGTTTTTGGGGAAGCGGAGGGACAGTCTCCTACGAGCAGTACTTC
CASSFWGSGGTVSYEQYF
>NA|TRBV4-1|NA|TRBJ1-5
TGCGCCAGCAGCCAAGGCGGAGGGGGGGACCAGCCCCAGCATTTT
CASSQGGGGDQPQHF
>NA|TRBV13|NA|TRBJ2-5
TGTGCCAGCAGCTTGAGGGGGGAGGAGACCCAGTACTTC
CASSLRGEETQYF
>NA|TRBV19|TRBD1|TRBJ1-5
TGTGCCAGTAGTATACTGGGGACAGGGGTCCGTCAGCCCCAGCATTTT
CASSILGTGVRQPQHF
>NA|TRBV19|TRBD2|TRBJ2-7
TGTGCCAGTAGTATACAGGGAGGGTACGAGCAGTACTTC
CASSIQGGYEQYF
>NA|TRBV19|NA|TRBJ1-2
TGTGCCAGTAGTAGCGACCCCCCTAACTATGGCTACACCTTC
CASSSDPPNYGYTF
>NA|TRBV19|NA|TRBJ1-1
TGTGCCAGTAGTGACGGGCCCGGCACTGAAGCTTTCTTT
CASSDGPGTEAFF
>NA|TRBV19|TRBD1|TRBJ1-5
TGTGCCAGCCGGACAGGGGCTGTAGAGCCCCAGCATTTT
CASRTGAVEPQHF
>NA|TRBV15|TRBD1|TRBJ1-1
TGTGCCACCAGCAGACCTACAGGGGGAGCTTTCTTT
CATSRPTGGAFF
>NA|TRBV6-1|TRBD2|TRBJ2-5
TGTGCCAGCAGTGACAACCCGGGACTAAGGCAAACCCAGTACTTC
CASSDNPGLRQTQYF
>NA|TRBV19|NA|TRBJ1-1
TGTGCCAGTAGGAGGGGGGGATCGGCTTTCTTT
CASRRGGSAFF
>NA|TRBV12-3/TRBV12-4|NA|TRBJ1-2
TGTGCCAGCAGTTGGGACGGCAACTATGGCTACACCTTC
CASSWDGNYGYTF
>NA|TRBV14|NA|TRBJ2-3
TGTGCCAGCAGCCCTAATGGACAACGCACAGATACGCAGTATTTT
CASSPNGQRTDTQYF
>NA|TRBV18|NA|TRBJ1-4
TGTGCCAGCTCACCGGCCAGGGAGGAAAAACTGTTTTTT
CASSPAREEKLFF
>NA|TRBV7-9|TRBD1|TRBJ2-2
TGTGCCAGCCGGACAGGAACGAACACCGGGGAGCTGTTTTTT
CASRTGTNTGELFF
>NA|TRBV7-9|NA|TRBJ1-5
TGTGCCAGCAGCTTAGGGGGGGGGCATCAGCCCCAGCATTTT
CASSLGGGHQPQHF
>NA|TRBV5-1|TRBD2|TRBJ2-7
TGCGCCAGCAGTCCCCGAGCGGGAGGGGGTAACGAGCAGTACTTC
CASSPRAGGGNEQYF
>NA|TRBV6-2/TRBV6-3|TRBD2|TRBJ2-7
TGTGCCAGCAGTTACAGGACGGCGGGGGGACTAAGAACCTACGAGCAGTACTTC
CASSYRTAGGLRTYEQYF
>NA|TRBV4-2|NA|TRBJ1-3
TGTGCCAGCAGCCAAGTTGGGGGACGGCCAGGCGGAAACACCATATATTTT
CASSQVGGRPGGNTIYF
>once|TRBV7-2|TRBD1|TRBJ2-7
TGTGCCAGCAGCTTGGGACAGGGCAACTACGAGCAGTACTTC
CASSLGQGNYEQYF
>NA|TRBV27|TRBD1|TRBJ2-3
TGTGCCAGCAGTTCGGACAGGGGGCGCTCAGATACGCAGTATTTT
CASSSDRGRSDTQYF
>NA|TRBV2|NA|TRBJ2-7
TGTGCCAGCAGAGATACACTTTTCGTTTCCTACGAGCAGTACTTC
CASRDTLFVSYEQYF
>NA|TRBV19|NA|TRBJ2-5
TGTGCCAGTAGTAGGCGGGCCAGGGTGGGGACCCAGTACTTC
CASSRRARVGTQYF
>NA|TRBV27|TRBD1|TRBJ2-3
TGTGCCAGCAGTTTCCTCGGACAGGGGGGTACAGATACGCAGTATTTT
CASSFLGQGGTDTQYF
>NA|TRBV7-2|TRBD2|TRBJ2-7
TGTGCCAGCAGCTTAGAAGGCGGGAGGTCGGGTCGCGGCGAGCAGTACTTC
CASSLEGGRSGRGEQYF
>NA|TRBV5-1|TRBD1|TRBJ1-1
TGCGCCAGCAGCTTACAGGGGGCAGGAGACACTGAAGCTTTCTTT
CASSLQGAGDTEAFF
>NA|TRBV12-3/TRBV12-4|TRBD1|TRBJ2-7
TGTGCCAGCAGGTTGACAGGGCCGGGGGAGCAGTACTTC
CASRLTGPGEQYF
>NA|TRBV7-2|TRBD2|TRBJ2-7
TGTGCCAGCAGCTTACGGGGGGGCCGGGAGCAGTACTTC
CASSLRGGREQYF
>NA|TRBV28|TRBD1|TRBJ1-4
TGTGCCAGCAGTTTAATTGGACAGGGGAATGAAAAACTGTTTTTT
CASSLIGQGNEKLFF
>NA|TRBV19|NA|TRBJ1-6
TGTGCCAGTAAGGGGACCGGAGTAGGTAATTCACCCCTCCACTTT
CASKGTGVGNSPLHF
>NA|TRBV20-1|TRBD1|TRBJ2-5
TGCAGTGCTAGTGGGACAGCCCAAGAGACCCAGTACTTC
CSASGTAQETQYF
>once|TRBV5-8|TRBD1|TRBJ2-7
TGTGCCAGCAGCTTGAGAGGGGGCCGCGTCAACGAGCAGTACTTC
CASSLRGGRVNEQYF
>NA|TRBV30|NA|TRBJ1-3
TGTGCCTGGAGTTGGGGAAACACCATATATTTT
CAWSWGNTIYF
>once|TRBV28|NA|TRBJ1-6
TGTGCCAGCAGGGTCTCTGGGAATTCACCCCTCCACTTT
CASRVSGNSPLHF
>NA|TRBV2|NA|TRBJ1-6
TGTGCCAGCAGTGACGAGGGGGTTCTTTCACCCCTCCACTTT
CASSDEGVLSPLHF
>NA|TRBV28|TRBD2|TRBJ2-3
TGTGCCGCGGGACTACCCACAGATACGCAGTATTTT
CAAGLPTDTQYF
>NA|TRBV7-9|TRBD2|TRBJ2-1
TGTGCCAGCAGCCAGTACCCCGGACTAGCGGGGGCCCAAGAGCAGTTCTTC
CASSQYPGLAGAQEQFF